This T cell receptor (beta chain) came from a study of shared clonotypes between healthy human individuals. Whole-study findings and limits: The diversity represented, both genetic and in exposure history, was limited by few donors.

Per the authors' pipeline: ImmunoSEQ gave junction-only sequences without quality scores, so filtering differed. The repertoire was sequenced with immunoSEQ multiplex PCR; TCRdb's copy has only in-frame clones and lacks some. V and J calls plus clone size are reproduced from that table; the DNA served to infer D and trimming. The sample consists of about 490,000 clones, 70% to 85% of them appearing once. The CDR3 sequence is 14 residues long. The ends were cut back, 5 bases at V and 11 bases at J, with 19 bases in the middle. Germline lookup yields CDR1 SEHNR and CDR2 FQNEAQ (reference sequence). Adults of Caucasian background living in Nashville, Tennessee made up all donors. Notes on this clone: What it recognizes is unknown.

This chain connects TRBV7-9 to TRBJ1-5; a possible D gene is TRBD1 (5 bases). The sequenced sample consisted of PBMCs. The TCR sequence derives from a woman aged 40 to 50 in good health. Some clones in this sample may be carry-over from other donors' samples. CDR3 in amino acids: CASSPPGPRVAQHF. In DNA, the CDR3 is TGTGCCAGCAGCCCTCCGGGGCCTCGCGTGGCCCAGCATTTT.